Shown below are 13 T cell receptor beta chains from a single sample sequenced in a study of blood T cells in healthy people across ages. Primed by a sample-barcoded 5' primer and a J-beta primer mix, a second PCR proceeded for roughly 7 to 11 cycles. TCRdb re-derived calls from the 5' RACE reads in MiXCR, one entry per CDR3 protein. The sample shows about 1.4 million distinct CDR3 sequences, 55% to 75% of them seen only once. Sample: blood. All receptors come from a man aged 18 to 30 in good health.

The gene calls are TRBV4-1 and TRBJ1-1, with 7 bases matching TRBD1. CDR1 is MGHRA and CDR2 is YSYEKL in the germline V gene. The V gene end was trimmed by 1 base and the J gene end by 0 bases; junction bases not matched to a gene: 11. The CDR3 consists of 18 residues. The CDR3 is CASSQGRTGYTMNTEAFF. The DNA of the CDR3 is TGCGCCAGCAGCCAAGGGAGGACAGGCTACACTATGAACACTGAAGCTTTCTTT.

The CDR3 DNA follows: TGTGCCAGCAGCCCCGTCACTAGCGGGGGAAACTACGAGCAGTTCTTC. Protein sequence: CASSPVTSGGNYEQFF. The chain is built from TRBV4-2 and TRBJ2-1; TRBD2 agrees at 11 bases. V trimming: 4 bases; J trimming: 10 bases; junction bases outside the gene matches: 12. The germline V gene has CDR1 LGHNA and CDR2 YNFKEQ. The CDR3 totals 16 residues.

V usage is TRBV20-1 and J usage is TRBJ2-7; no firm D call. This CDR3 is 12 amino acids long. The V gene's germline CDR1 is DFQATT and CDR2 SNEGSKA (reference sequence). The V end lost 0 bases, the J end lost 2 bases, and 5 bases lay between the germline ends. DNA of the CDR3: TGCAGTGCTAGAGATCTGACCTACGAGCAGTACTTC. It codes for CSARDLTYEQYF.

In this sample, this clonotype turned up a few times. CDR3 DNA: TGTGCCAGCAGTTCCTCCTCTTCTAGAGGTGGAAACATTCAGTACTTC. The encoded protein is CASSSSSSRGGNIQYF. V gene TRBV12-3 or TRBV12-4 combines with J gene TRBJ2-4, with D hard to call. Trimming shortened V by 4 bases and J by 6 bases, and 19 bases separated the two germline ends. This CDR3 is 16 amino acids long.

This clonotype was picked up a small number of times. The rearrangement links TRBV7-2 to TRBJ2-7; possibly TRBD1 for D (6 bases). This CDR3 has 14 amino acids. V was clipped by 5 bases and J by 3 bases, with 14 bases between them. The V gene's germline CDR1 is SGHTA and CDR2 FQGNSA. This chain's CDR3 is CASSLTGKYYEQYF. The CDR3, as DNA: TGTGCCAGCAGCCTTACAGGGAAATACTACGAGCAGTACTTC.

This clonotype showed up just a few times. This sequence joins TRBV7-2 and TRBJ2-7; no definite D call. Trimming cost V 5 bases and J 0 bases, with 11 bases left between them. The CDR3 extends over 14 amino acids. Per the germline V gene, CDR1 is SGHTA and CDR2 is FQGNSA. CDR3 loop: CASSRKTGSYEQYF. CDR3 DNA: TGTGCCAGCAGCCGTAAGACTGGCTCCTACGAGCAGTACTTC.

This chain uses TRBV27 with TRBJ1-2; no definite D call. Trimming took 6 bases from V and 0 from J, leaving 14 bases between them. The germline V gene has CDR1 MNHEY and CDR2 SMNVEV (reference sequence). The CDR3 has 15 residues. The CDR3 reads CASSHRPITNYGYTF. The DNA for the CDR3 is TGTGCCAGCAGCCACCGCCCGATTACTAACTATGGCTACACCTTC.

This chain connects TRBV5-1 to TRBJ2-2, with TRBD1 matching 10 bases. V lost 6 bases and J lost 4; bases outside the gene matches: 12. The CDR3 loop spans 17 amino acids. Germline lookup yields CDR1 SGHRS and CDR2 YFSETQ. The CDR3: CASTGSFRQGATGELFF. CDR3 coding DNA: TGCGCCAGCACTGGATCCTTCCGACAGGGGGCCACCGGGGAGCTGTTTTTT. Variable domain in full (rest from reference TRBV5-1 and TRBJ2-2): KAGVTQTPRYLIKTRGQQVTLSCSPISGHRSVSWYQQTPGQGLQFLFEYFSETQRNKGNFPGRFSGRQFSNSRSEMNVSTLELGDSALYLCASTGSFRQGATGELFFGEGSRLTVL.

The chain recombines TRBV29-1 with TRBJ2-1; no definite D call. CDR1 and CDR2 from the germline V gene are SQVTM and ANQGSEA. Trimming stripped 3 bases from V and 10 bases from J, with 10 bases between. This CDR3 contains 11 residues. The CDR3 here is CSVESGVEQFF. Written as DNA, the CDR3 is TGCAGCGTTGAGTCAGGTGTCGAGCAGTTCTTC.

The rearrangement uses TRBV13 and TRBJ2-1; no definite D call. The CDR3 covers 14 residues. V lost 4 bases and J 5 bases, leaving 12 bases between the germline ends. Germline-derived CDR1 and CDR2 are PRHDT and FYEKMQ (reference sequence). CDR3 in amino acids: CASSSDGRNNEQFF. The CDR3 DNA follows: TGTGCCAGCAGCTCGGACGGAAGAAACAATGAGCAGTTCTTC. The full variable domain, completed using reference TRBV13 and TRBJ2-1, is AAGVIQSPRHLIKEKRETATLKCYPIPRHDTVYWYQQGPGQDPQFLISFYEKMQSDKGSIPDRFSAQQFSDYHSELNMSSLELGDSALYFCASSSDGRNNEQFFGPGTRLTVL.

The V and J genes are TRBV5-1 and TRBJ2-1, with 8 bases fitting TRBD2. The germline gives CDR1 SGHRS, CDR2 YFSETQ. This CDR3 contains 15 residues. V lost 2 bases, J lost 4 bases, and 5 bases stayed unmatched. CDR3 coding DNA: TGCGCCAGCAGCTTTGGTAGCGGGAATTACAATGAGCAGTTCTTC. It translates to CASSFGSGNYNEQFF.

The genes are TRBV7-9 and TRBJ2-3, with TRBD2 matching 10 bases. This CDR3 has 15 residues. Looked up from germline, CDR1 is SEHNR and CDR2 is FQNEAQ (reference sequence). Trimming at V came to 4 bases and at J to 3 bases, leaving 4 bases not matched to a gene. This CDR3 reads CASSSTSGVTDTQYF. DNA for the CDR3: TGTGCCAGCAGCTCCACTAGCGGGGTGACAGATACGCAGTATTTT. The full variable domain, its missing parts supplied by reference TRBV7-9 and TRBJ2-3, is DTGVSQNPRHKITKRGQNVTFRCDPISEHNRLYWYRQTLGQGPEFLTYFQNEAQLEKSRLLSDRFSAERPKGSFSTLEIQRTEQGDSAMYLCASSSTSGVTDTQYFGPGTRLTVL.

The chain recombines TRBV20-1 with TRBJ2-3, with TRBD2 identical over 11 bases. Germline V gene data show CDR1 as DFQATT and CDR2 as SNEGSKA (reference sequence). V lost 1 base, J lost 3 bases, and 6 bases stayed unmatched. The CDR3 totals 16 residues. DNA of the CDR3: TGCAGTGCTAGAGTGGTTACTAGCGGGAGTACAGATACGCAGTATTTT. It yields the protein CSARVVTSGSTDTQYF.